This T cell receptor beta chain appears in the sequencing data of a study of shared clonotypes between healthy human individuals. Method: immunoSEQ multiplex PCR; TCRdb's copy keeps in-frame clones and lacks some. This sample has approximately 740,000 clones, with about 74% found just once. Looked up from germline, CDR1 is MNHEY and CDR2 is SMNVEV (reference sequence). Trimming left V 3 bases short and J 4 bases short, with 9 bases between. This CDR3 spans 14 amino acids. Sequences were obtained from memory CD4+ T cells sorted from blood. Sample subset: CD45RA-negative fraction. This clonotype was sampled from a woman in her 30s in good health. The rearrangement uses TRBV27 and TRBJ2-2, with D tentatively TRBD1 or TRBD2 (6 bases each). The CDR3 sequence: CASSFWGATGELFF. Here the CDR3 DNA reads TGTGCCAGCAGTTTTTGGGGGGCCACCGGGGAGCTGTTTTTT.